The present T cell receptor (beta chain) was sequenced within a study of blood T cell repertoires in COVID-19. Study-wide background: Acute and convalescent COVID-19 samples came from the United States, Italy and Spain. Sources were T cells, B-cell-depleted T cells, or PBMCs; the material itself was cDNA or gDNA.

Germline V gene lookup returns CDR1 SGHRS and CDR2 YFSETQ. The CDR3 spans 16 residues. The V gene lost 4 bases and the J gene lost 0 bases, with 13 bases spanning the gap. A Seattle source enrolled patients during active infection and followed them longitudinally. Original analysis: Reference gene primer amplification yielded estimated nucleated cell counts. The repertoire was sequenced with immunoSEQ multiplex PCR; TCRdb's copy has only in-frame clones and lacks some. For V, J and clone size, that table is used; D and trimming come from the DNA. The data show 250,000 to 300,000 clones, with roughly 90% seen just once and around 12% held by the top ten.

Sequencing input: peripheral blood. The rearrangement uses TRBV5-1 and TRBJ1-4, with D possibly being TRBD1 (5 bases). The sequence came from a woman between 70 and 85 years old with COVID-19, enrolled during active disease. CDR3 protein: CASSQSGGATNEKLFF. The CDR3, as DNA: TGCGCCAGCAGCCAGAGCGGGGGAGCAACTAATGAAAAACTGTTTTTT.